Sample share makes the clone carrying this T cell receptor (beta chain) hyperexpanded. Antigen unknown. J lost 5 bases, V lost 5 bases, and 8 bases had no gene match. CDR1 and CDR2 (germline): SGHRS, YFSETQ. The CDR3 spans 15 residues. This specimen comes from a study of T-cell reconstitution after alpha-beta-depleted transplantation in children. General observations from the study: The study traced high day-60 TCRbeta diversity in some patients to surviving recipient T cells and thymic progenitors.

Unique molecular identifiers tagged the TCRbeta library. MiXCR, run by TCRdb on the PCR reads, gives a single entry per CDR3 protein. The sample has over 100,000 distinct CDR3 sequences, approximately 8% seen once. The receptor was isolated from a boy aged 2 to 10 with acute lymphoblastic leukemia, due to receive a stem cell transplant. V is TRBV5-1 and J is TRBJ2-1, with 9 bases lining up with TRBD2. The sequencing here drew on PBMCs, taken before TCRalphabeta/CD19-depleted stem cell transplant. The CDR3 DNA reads TGCGCCAGCAGTCTTCTAGCGGGGACCGACAATGAGCAGTTCTTC. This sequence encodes CASSLLAGTDNEQFF.